This TCR beta chain was captured by sequencing in a study of T-cell reconstitution after alpha-beta-depleted transplantation in children. Library preparation (for TCRbeta) was performed with unique molecular identifiers. One entry per CDR3 protein results from TCRdb running MiXCR on the PCR reads. The table includes 800,000 to 1,000,000 distinct CDR3 sequences, about 29% detected once. Findings and caveats of the study: Two months or so post-transplant, alpha-beta T cells reportedly derived from several hundred expanded graft clones. At one year after transplant, newly produced T cells mostly accounted for T-cell counts and diversity.

This clonotype was detected only a few times. Its specificity is unknown. The ends lost 5 bases at V and 2 bases at J; junction bases unmatched: 7. Germline CDR1 reads MDHEN; CDR2 reads SYDVKM. The CDR3 is 15 amino acids. The chain employs TRBV28 and TRBJ2-3; TRBD1 matches 7 bases. The TCR comes from a boy under three years old who had a stem cell transplant for SCID, so the T cells may come from the graft donor. Here the sequenced sample was PBMCs, mostly from graft donor cells, taken 360 days after TCRalphabeta/CD19-depleted stem cell transplant. As DNA, the CDR3 is TGTGCCAGCAGTAGACCAGACAGGGCCACAGATACGCAGTATTTT. It is translated as CASSRPDRATDTQYF.